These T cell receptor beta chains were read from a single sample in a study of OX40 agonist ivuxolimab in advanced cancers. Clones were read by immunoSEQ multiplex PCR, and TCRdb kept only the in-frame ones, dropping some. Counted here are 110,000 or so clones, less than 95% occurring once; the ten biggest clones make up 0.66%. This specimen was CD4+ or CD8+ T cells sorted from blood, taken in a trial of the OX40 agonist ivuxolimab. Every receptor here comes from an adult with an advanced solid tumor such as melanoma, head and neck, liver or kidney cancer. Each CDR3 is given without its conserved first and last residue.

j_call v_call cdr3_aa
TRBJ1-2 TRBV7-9 ASSRTGGGYGYT
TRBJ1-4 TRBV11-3 ASSPGRSGNEKLF
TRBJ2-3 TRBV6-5 ASRRRELDTQY
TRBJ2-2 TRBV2 ASSDFRTEAGELF
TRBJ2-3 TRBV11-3 ASSIRQGGVKDTQY
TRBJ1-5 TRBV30 AWSSGQLNQPQH
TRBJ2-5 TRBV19 ASSIGQGRETQY
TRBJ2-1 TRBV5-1 ASSLANEQF
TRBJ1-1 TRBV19 ASLPGGGGQNTEAF
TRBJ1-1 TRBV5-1 ASSPTGNTEAF
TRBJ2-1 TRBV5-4 ASSSQRGSYNEQF
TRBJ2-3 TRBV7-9 ASIQGISTDTQY
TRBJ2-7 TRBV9 ASSVDPGQGANEQY
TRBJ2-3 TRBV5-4 ASSQEPGKSADTQY
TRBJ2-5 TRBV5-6 ASSLRARSGTQY
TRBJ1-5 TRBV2 ASMKGGGNQPQH
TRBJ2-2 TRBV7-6 ASSRWLAGLTRDTGELF
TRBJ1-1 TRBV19 ASSINRDTEAF
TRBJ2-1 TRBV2 ASTATNEQF
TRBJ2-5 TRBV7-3 ASSLLAGELETQY
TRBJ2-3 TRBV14 ASSQGTRFTDTQY
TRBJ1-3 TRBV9 ASSVEEGYSGNTIY
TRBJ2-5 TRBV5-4 ASSLRGLEETQY
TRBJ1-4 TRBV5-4 ASSSGQGTGRREKLF
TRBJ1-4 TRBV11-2 ASSLDGGTFLF
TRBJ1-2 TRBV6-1 ASRYRDREEGYT
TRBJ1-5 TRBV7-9 ASSPGTNQPQH
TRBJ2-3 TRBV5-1 ASSLVRGPRPGTDTQY
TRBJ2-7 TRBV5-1 ASSRLPRGEQY
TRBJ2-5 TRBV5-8 ASSLVFRAQETQY
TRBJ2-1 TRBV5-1 ASSKPWGTGVGNEQF
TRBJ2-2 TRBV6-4 ASSVEGTGELF
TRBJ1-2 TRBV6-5 ASSYGASGYT
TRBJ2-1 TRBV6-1 ASILRGASVVEQF
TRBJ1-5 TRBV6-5 ASALTYSNQPQH
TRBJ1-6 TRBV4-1 ASSQPPGTLASPLH
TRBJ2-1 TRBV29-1 SGGGSSYNEQF
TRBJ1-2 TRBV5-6 ASSLAGNYGYT
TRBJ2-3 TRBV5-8 ASSLQAGSPVQTDTQY
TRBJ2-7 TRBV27 ASSPTSGRGEQY
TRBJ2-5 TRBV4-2 ASSQALGQETQY
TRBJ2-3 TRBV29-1 SVPGTGSTDTQY
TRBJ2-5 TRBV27 ASRTGEATQY
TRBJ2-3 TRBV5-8 ASSLGWTADTQY
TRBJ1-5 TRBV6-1 ASSDPGQGQPQH
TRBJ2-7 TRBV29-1 SVGGQGPYEQY
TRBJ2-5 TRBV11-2 ASSLLETQY
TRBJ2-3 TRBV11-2 ASSPGTSGSSYDTQY
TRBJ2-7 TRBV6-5 ASRLAETATLEQY
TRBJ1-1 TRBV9 ASSVAPKNTEAF
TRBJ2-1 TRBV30 AWTRLEEQF
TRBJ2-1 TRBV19 ASSIDLGLASFNEQF
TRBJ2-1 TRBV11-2 ASSLSTSLSQF
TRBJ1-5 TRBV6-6 ASSYAAEQPQH
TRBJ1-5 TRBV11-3 ASSETGGNQPQH